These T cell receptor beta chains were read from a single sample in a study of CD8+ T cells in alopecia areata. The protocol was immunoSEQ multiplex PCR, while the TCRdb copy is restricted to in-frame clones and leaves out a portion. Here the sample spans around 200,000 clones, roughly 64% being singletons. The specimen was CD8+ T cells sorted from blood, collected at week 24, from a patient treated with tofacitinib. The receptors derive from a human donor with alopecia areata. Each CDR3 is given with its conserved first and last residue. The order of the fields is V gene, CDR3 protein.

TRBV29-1	CSALSTGGKDREKLFF
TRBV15	CATSRGDSGPGSYEQYF
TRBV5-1	CASSPGAHQNTEAFF
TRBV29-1	CSIPKGDGYTF
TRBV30	CAWRSTNSPLHF
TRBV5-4	CASSLDREETQYF
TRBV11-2	CASSLGADFTYEQYF
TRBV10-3	CAISAGTGISHEQYF
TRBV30	CAWVSDSYNEQFF
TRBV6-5	CASSSVGPLHF
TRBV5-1	CASSLLRGTDTQYF
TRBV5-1	CASSADRIQNGYTF
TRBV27	CASSLSGGDWTEAFF
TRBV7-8	CASSKDRGLEAQFF
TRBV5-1	CASSLVPGQVYEQYF
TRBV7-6	CASSLALGNTEAFF
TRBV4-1	CASSQDPSLEAFF
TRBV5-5	CASRIRTGDYNEQFF
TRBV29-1	CSVGGSNEQYF
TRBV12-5	CASGQVGAAFF
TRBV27	CASSYPEGNEQFF
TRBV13	CASSPDRGSYEQYF
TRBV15	CATSRRGERNSPLHF
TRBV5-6	CASSFGQGDYGYTF
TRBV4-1	CASSQDPRGTDTQYF
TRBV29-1	CSVRKTTGTYEQYF
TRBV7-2	CASSLGGGGYNEQFF
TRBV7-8	CASTPPAGTQYF
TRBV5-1	CASSLGVHFF
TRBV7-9	CASSGWTDSTDTQYF